These T cell receptor beta chains were read from a single sample in a study of blood T cell repertoires in COVID-19. The repertoire was sequenced with immunoSEQ multiplex PCR; TCRdb's copy has only in-frame clones and lacks some. There are 350,000 or so clones in the sample; about 88% occur only once, and approximately 0.93% lies in the top ten. The source material was PBMCs or T cells enriched from blood (not recorded which). The receptors shown here come from a woman in her 30s who had been exposed to COVID-19. Each CDR3 is given with its conserved first and last residue.

V,J,CDR3
TRBV14,TRBJ1-3,CASSQAGTAGNTIYF
TRBV5-1,TRBJ2-7,CASSPGQGAYEQYF
TRBV9,TRBJ2-7,CASSGSGSSDEQYF
TRBV6-5,TRBJ1-6,CASSYSSAWQNSPLHF
TRBV3-1/TRBV3-2,TRBJ2-2,CASSQRGSLSGELFF
TRBV18,TRBJ1-1,CASSPTGQWSTEAFF
TRBV7-9,TRBJ1-2,CASSQLRLMGQTFNYGYTF
TRBV19,TRBJ1-6,CASSFRDRGYNSPLHF
TRBV19,TRBJ2-4,CASREDGREGLAKNIQYF
TRBV9,TRBJ1-2,CASSVAINPGQGRSYGYTF
TRBV5-1,TRBJ1-2,CASSPGGLNYGYTF
TRBV9,TRBJ2-3,CASSVVPGQGSGFVPDTQYF
TRBV6-6,TRBJ2-5,CASRFGETQYF
TRBV11-1,TRBJ1-2,CASSSPTGGTYYGYTF
TRBV7-3,TRBJ2-1,CASSPGLAGTNEQFF
TRBV10-1,TRBJ2-1,CASSATSGSVDEQFF
TRBV5-8,TRBJ2-7,CASRQPGTGLLGTAYEQYF
TRBV7-9,TRBJ1-2,CASSPSETGKDGYTF
TRBV11-2,TRBJ1-2,CASSLGIEAGYGYTF
TRBV18,TRBJ2-1,CASSPPELAGVNEQFF
TRBV27,TRBJ2-7,CASSLYSGRSYEQYF
TRBV27,TRBJ2-7,CASSPGTAFYEQYF
TRBV1,TRBJ1-2,CTSSQSSYTF
TRBV5-1,TRBJ2-1,CASSPQTSGYNEQFF
TRBV28,TRBJ2-7,CASRPTGPYEQYF
TRBV6-5,TRBJ2-7,CASSYSRESYEQYF
TRBV9,TRBJ1-6,CASSAWDSSSYNSPLHF
TRBV6-5,TRBJ2-7,CASKPRTGGDF
TRBV6-5,TRBJ1-1,CASSYGGQGAEAFF
TRBV4-2,TRBJ2-1,CASSQDWLADNEQFF
TRBV28,TRBJ2-4,CASRPPGQPNLAKNIQYF
TRBV5-1,TRBJ1-4,CASSPTKTGQPIRGEKLFF
TRBV6-2/TRBV6-3,TRBJ2-2,CASSYRGLAANTGELFF
TRBV15,TRBJ1-2,CATSRDLEANYGYTF
TRBV12-3/TRBV12-4,TRBJ2-5,CASTGGNQETQYF
TRBV6-4,TRBJ2-1,CASSRGSGDYNEQFF
TRBV5-1,TRBJ2-2,CASSPIAGELFF
TRBV12-3/TRBV12-4,TRBJ2-7,CASGSSYEQYF
TRBV27,TRBJ2-3,CASSSPGGTRNKPSTDTQYF
TRBV28,TRBJ2-7,CASSSTPYEQYF
TRBV7-3,TRBJ2-1,CASSLTGTGHNEQFF
TRBV5-1,TRBJ2-1,CASSFTGIHRHNEQFF
TRBV27,TRBJ1-5,CASSLDRFSNQPQHF
TRBV5-1,TRBJ2-2,CASTRENTGELFF
TRBV4-1,TRBJ2-1,CASSQDRDTYNEQFF
TRBV19,TRBJ2-7,CASRGQGSYEQYF
TRBV19,TRBJ1-4,CASSTDREIAEKLFF
TRBV7-9,TRBJ2-2,CASSPPGQANTGELFF
TRBV5-6,TRBJ2-5,CASSYSSGIRETQYF
TRBV27,TRBJ2-5,CASRITGRASGRGLQETQYF
TRBV29-1,TRBJ1-2,CSLDRGNYGYTF